The 32 T cell receptor beta chains listed next were all sequenced from one sample in a study of T cell responses to AZD1222 COVID-19 vaccine. Profiling relied on immunoSEQ multiplex PCR, and the TCRdb table lists in-frame clones only, not all of them. The sample comprises nearly 95,000 clones, 90% of which are singletons, and approximately 9.1% rests with the top ten. This specimen was peripheral blood, taken on day 0 of AZD1222 vaccination. Source of these receptors: an adult in good health.

This clone was seen only a few times. The rearrangement links TRBV10-1 to TRBJ1-6; D gene uncertain. CDR1 and CDR2 from the germline V gene are WNHNN and SYGVQD (reference sequence). The CDR3 is made up of 14 amino acids. V was pared by 0 bases and J by 7 bases, with 7 bases between. Here the CDR3 DNA reads TGCGCCAGCAGTGAGTCAGGGAAGAATTCACCCCTCCACTTT. Translation: CASSESGKNSPLHF.

V and J are TRBV29-1 and TRBJ1-4, with D perhaps matching TRBD1 (5 bases). Germline CDR1 and CDR2: SQVTM and ANQGSEA. The CDR3 sequence is 15 residues long. V lost 2 bases and J lost 8, with 18 bases in between. As DNA, the CDR3 is TGCAGCGTTGAAAAGGGGTCGGGGAGTAGGGAAAAACTGTTTTTT. The encoded protein is CSVEKGSGSREKLFF.

V is TRBV5-1 and J is TRBJ2-7; the match to TRBD1 covers 9 bases. After removal of 4 bases from V and 2 bases from J, the junction contained 7 bases not matched to a gene. The length of the CDR3 is 15 residues. From germline, CDR1 is SGHRS and CDR2 YFSETQ. CDR3 in amino acids: CASSPTGGTTYEQYF. CDR3 coding DNA: TGCGCCAGCAGCCCCACAGGGGGCACAACCTACGAGCAGTACTTC.

The rearrangement uses TRBV6-2 or TRBV6-3 and TRBJ1-3; the D is unclear. Germline CDR1 reads MNHEY; CDR2 reads SVGEGT. This CDR3 spans 18 amino acids. V was shortened by 1 base and J by 0 bases, with 16 bases between the two germline ends. CDR3 sequence: CASSYYLSIGLSGNTIYF. For the CDR3, the DNA is TGTGCCAGCAGTTACTATTTATCCATCGGTCTCTCTGGAAACACCATATATTTT.

This chain links TRBV18 with TRBJ1-4, with 9 nucleotides matching TRBD1. V lost 3 bases and J lost 7; bases outside the gene matches: 0. CDR1 KGHSH and CDR2 LQKENI come from the germline V gene. This CDR3 contains 13 residues. CDR3 DNA: TGTGCCAGCTCACCGGGACAGGGTGAAAAACTGTTTTTT. Its translation is CASSPGQGEKLFF.

The rearrangement uses TRBV5-1 and TRBJ2-3; 10 bases match TRBD2. The germline CDR1 and CDR2 sequences are SGHRS and YFSETQ. This CDR3 is 16 amino acids long. J was trimmed by 0 bases and V by 4 bases; bases with no gene match: 5. The DNA of the CDR3 is TGCGCCAGCAGCCCCAGCGGGGGGGATAGCACAGATACGCAGTATTTT. Its translation: CASSPSGGDSTDTQYF. Full variable domain (missing parts from reference TRBV5-1 and TRBJ2-3): KAGVTQTPRYLIKTRGQQVTLSCSPISGHRSVSWYQQTPGQGLQFLFEYFSETQRNKGNFPGRFSGRQFSNSRSEMNVSTLELGDSALYLCASSPSGGDSTDTQYFGPGTRLTVL.

The rearrangement uses TRBV6-1 and TRBJ1-2; D unclear. The CDR3 length is 16 residues. From germline, CDR1 is MNHNS and CDR2 SASEGT. Trimming took 2 bases from V and 4 from J, leaving 17 bases between them. The CDR3 loop reads CASSEFGSPPPYGYTF. The CDR3 nucleotides are TGTGCCAGCAGTGAATTCGGGTCTCCCCCTCCCTATGGCTACACCTTC.

The chain uses TRBV2 and TRBJ2-1; D uncertain. Germline V gives CDR1 SNHLY, CDR2 FYNNEI. V was shortened by 2 bases and J by 8 bases, with 16 bases between the two germline ends. The CDR3 is 15 amino acids. The CDR3 sequence is CASSESEALGHEQFF. CDR3 bases: TGTGCCAGCAGTGAATCCGAAGCTCTCGGTCATGAGCAGTTCTTC.

This chain connects TRBV7-8 to TRBJ1-2; tentative D call: TRBD1 (5 bases). CDR3 length equals 13 residues. In germline, CDR1 is SGHVS, CDR2 FQNEAQ. V was pared by 6 bases and J by 7 bases, with 15 bases between. CDR3 coding DNA: TGTGCCAGCAGGGACGCGACAGAACGTGGCTACACCTTC. Translation gives CASRDATERGYTF.

This chain joins TRBV6-2 or TRBV6-3 and TRBJ1-2; no firm D call. This CDR3 has 14 amino acids. Germline CDR1 is MNHEY and CDR2 is SVGEGT. The V gene lost 0 bases and the J gene lost 7 bases, with 12 bases spanning the gap. The CDR3 spells CASSYSAQAGGYTF. The CDR3 DNA sequence: TGTGCCAGCAGTTACTCGGCCCAGGCTGGTGGCTACACCTTC.

This sequence joins TRBV4-2 and TRBJ1-5; D gene unclear. Between the trimmed V and J ends, which lost 0 bases and 0 bases, there was a span of 9 bases. This CDR3 contains 16 residues. The germline gives CDR1 LGHNA, CDR2 YNFKEQ. CDR3 in amino acids: CASSQDEGYSNQPQHF. DNA for the CDR3: TGTGCCAGCAGCCAAGATGAGGGCTATAGCAATCAGCCCCAGCATTTT.

V gene TRBV7-2 combines with J gene TRBJ2-4; the D gene is possibly TRBD2 (6 bases). The CDR3 extends over 15 amino acids. Germline-derived CDR1 and CDR2 are SGHTA and FQGNSA. Trimming left V 3 bases short and J 0 bases short, with 9 bases between. This chain's CDR3 is CASSFGGLAKNIQYF. CDR3 in DNA: TGTGCCAGCAGCTTTGGGGGGTTAGCCAAAAACATTCAGTACTTC.

The CDR3 is CASSSQGGEKLFF. The CDR3 DNA reads TGCGCCAGCAGCTCCCAGGGCGGGGAAAAACTGTTTTTT. The chain has TRBV5-1 and TRBJ1-4; D perhaps matches TRBD1 (5 bases). V was trimmed by 3 bases and J by 8 bases, leaving 11 bases between them. There are 13 residues in the CDR3. Per germline, CDR1 SGHRS and CDR2 YFSETQ.

This clone appeared a few times. This chain joins TRBV3-1 (or the pseudogene TRBV3-2) and TRBJ2-7; D might be TRBD1 (5 bases). The CDR3 length is 15 residues. Per germline, CDR1 LGHDT and CDR2 YNNKEL (reference sequence). Between the trimmed V and J ends, which lost 4 bases and 2 bases, there was a span of 15 bases. CDR3 sequence: CASSRSPGNPYEQYF. In DNA, the CDR3 is TGTGCCAGCAGCCGGTCCCCAGGGAACCCCTACGAGCAGTACTTC.

The chain has TRBV7-3 and TRBJ2-1, with 7 bases fitting TRBD2. Losses at the gene ends were 5 bases for V and 5 bases for J; bases not matched to a gene: 15. This CDR3 spans 17 amino acids. Germline V lookup: CDR1 SGHTA, CDR2 FQGTGA. CDR3 region: CASSPLPGAGEHNEQFF. The CDR3 DNA sequence: TGTGCCAGCAGCCCCCTCCCCGGGGCGGGGGAACACAATGAGCAGTTCTTC. Drawing the rest from reference TRBV7-3 and TRBJ2-1, the complete variable domain is GAGVSQTPSNKVTEKGKYVELRCDPISGHTALYWYRQSLGQGPEFLIYFQGTGAADDSGLPNDRFFAVRPEGSVSTLKIQRTERGDSAVYLCASSPLPGAGEHNEQFFGPGTRLTVL.

The chain employs TRBV4-1 and TRBJ1-2; D is perhaps TRBD1 (6 bases). Trimming removed 0 bases at V and 8 bases at J, with 7 bases between. CDR1 is MGHRA and CDR2 is YSYEKL in the germline V gene. The CDR3 consists of 12 residues. The CDR3 nucleotides read TGCGCCAGCAGCCAAGAACAGGGAGGCTACACCTTC. This encodes CASSQEQGGYTF.

The rearrangement uses TRBV5-1 and TRBJ1-3; the match to TRBD1 covers 7 bases. The CDR3 totals 16 residues. J lost 0 bases, V lost 4 bases, and 7 bases had no gene match. Germline CDR1 is SGHRS and CDR2 is YFSETQ. DNA of the CDR3: TGCGCCAGCAGCCAGGACAGGCCCAGCTCTGGAAACACCATATATTTT. It is translated as CASSQDRPSSGNTIYF.

This clone was seen just once. Here the CDR3 DNA reads TGTGCCAGCAGTGAAGGACAGACGAACACTGAAGCTTTCTTT. Translation gives CASSEGQTNTEAFF. This sequence joins TRBV2 and TRBJ1-1; TRBD1 might be the D (5 bases). There are 14 residues in the CDR3. Germline CDR1 is SNHLY and CDR2 is FYNNEI. The ends were cut back, 1 base at V and 1 base at J, with 7 bases in the middle. Full variable domain (outside the CDR3, taken from reference TRBV2 and TRBJ1-1): EPEVTQTPSHQVTQMGQEVILRCVPISNHLYFYWYRQILGQKVEFLVSFYNNEISEKSEIFDDQFSVERPDGSNFTLKIRSTKLEDSAMYFCASSEGQTNTEAFFGQGTRLTVV.

The rearrangement uses TRBV2 and TRBJ1-2; D gene uncertain. The CDR3 has 14 residues. V lost 1 base and J 4 bases, leaving 10 bases between the germline ends. From germline, CDR1 is SNHLY and CDR2 FYNNEI. CDR3 loop: CASSEGRASYGYTF. As DNA, the CDR3 is TGTGCCAGCAGTGAAGGCCGAGCTAGCTATGGCTACACCTTC.

V and J are TRBV11-2 and TRBJ2-7; perhaps TRBD1 as D (6 bases). Germline values: CDR1 SGHAT, CDR2 FQNNGV. CDR3 length equals 14 residues. V shed 3 bases and J shed 2 bases, with 11 bases lying between them. In nucleotides, the CDR3 is TGTGCCAGCAGCTTCCAGACAGGCCCCTACGAGCAGTACTTC. Translated: CASSFQTGPYEQYF.

This chain connects TRBV5-5 to TRBJ1-4, with 10 bases lining up with TRBD1. Unmatched junction bases numbered 11, after V lost 4 bases and J lost 2 bases. This CDR3 spans 18 amino acids. Per germline, CDR1 SGHKS and CDR2 YYEKEE (reference sequence). Here the CDR3 reads CASSADRGQISTNEKLFF. The CDR3 DNA reads as TGTGCCAGCAGCGCCGACAGGGGGCAAATTTCGACTAATGAAAAACTGTTTTTT.

The chain couples TRBV30 to TRBJ1-6, with D uncertain. This CDR3 region has 16 residues. Germline CDR1 reads GTSNPN; CDR2 reads SVGIG (reference sequence). The V end was cut by 3 bases, the J end by 2 bases, with 14 bases between. CDR3 amino acids: CAWRSGRVPYNSPLHF. In nucleotides, the CDR3 is TGTGCCTGGAGGTCGGGCAGAGTCCCCTATAATTCACCCCTCCACTTT.

Points on this clone: One end of the junction fails to match germline, which may point to a read error. The genes are TRBV7-8 and TRBJ1-6; D is unclear. Germline V gene lookup returns CDR1 SGHVS and CDR2 FQNEAQ. This CDR3 comprises 14 residues. The chain's CDR3 is CATSDRPLNSPLHF. CDR3 DNA sequence: TGTGCCACCAGCGACCGGCCCCTTAATTCACCCCTCCACTTT. Full variable domain (remainder filled in from reference TRBV7-8 and TRBJ1-6): GAGVSQSPRYKVAKRGQDVALRCDPISGHVSLFWYQQALGQGPEFLTYFQNEAQLDKSGLPSDRFFAERPEGSVSTLKIQRTQQEDSAVYLCATSDRPLNSPLHFGNGTRLTVT.

The chain employs TRBV3-1 (or the pseudogene TRBV3-2) and TRBJ1-2, with 10 bases lining up with TRBD1. The trim removed 2 bases at V and 2 bases at J, leaving 11 bases unmatched. Germline values: CDR1 LGHDT, CDR2 YNNKEL (reference sequence). This CDR3 is built from 18 residues. As DNA, the CDR3 is TGTGCCAGCAGCCAACCTCCCTATGAGGGACAGGGGAACTATGGCTACACCTTC. This codes for CASSQPPYEGQGNYGYTF.

The chain links TRBV5-1 to TRBJ1-2, with TRBD1 as a possible D gene (5 bases). V lost 1 base and J 4 bases, leaving 11 bases between the germline ends. The CDR3 has 14 amino acids. Per the germline V gene, CDR1 is SGHRS and CDR2 is YFSETQ. Here the CDR3 reads CASSLNRDAYGYTF. Written as DNA, the CDR3 is TGCGCCAGCAGCTTGAACCGGGACGCCTATGGCTACACCTTC.

The V call is TRBV5-6, the J call TRBJ2-7; the D gene is possibly TRBD2 (5 bases). The CDR3 sequence is 12 residues long. Germline CDR1 SGHDT, CDR2 YYEEEE. V lost 3 bases, J lost 6 bases, and 10 bases lay in between. The CDR3 DNA reads TGTGCCAGCAGCTCCGGACTCCGCGAGCAGTACTTC. Translation: CASSSGLREQYF.

The chain uses TRBV6-6 and TRBJ2-7; D unclear. Trimming cost V 8 bases and J 0 bases, with 11 bases left between them. From germline, CDR1 is MNHNY and CDR2 SVGAGI (reference sequence). The CDR3 is made up of 13 amino acids. CDR3 coding DNA: TGTGCCAGCGGTGTCCCCAACTCCTACGAGCAGTACTTC. This translates into CASGVPNSYEQYF.

CDR3 sequence reads: CASSLSPSPGELFF. CDR3 DNA: TGTGCCAGCAGCCTGTCTCCCTCCCCGGGGGAGCTGTTTTTT. The chain recombines TRBV7-2 with TRBJ2-2; D uncertain. This CDR3 contains 14 residues. V was cut by 5 bases and J by 8 bases, with 15 bases left in between. The V gene's germline CDR1 is SGHTA and CDR2 FQGNSA.

The chain carries TRBV7-8 and TRBJ1-5; 8 bases line up with TRBD1. The V gene's germline CDR1 is SGHVS and CDR2 FQNEAQ. With V trimmed by 2 bases and J by 2 bases, 8 bases remained unmatched. The CDR3 has 17 residues. The CDR3 sequence is CASSLSRAGGGNQPQHF. CDR3 nucleotides: TGTGCCAGCAGCTTAAGTAGGGCAGGGGGCGGCAATCAGCCCCAGCATTTT.

The chain combines TRBV4-1 with TRBJ1-3; unclear D gene. In germline, CDR1 is MGHRA, CDR2 YSYEKL. V was pared by 4 bases and J by 0 bases, with 10 bases between. The CDR3 is made up of 15 amino acids. DNA for the CDR3: TGCGCCAGCAGCCTTGGACGTAGCTCTGGAAACACCATATATTTT. Protein sequence: CASSLGRSSGNTIYF.

J is TRBJ1-2 and V is TRBV4-3; perhaps TRBD1 as D (5 bases). The CDR3 is 13 residues long. Trimming removed 1 base from V and 8 bases from J, with 11 bases in between. Germline CDR1 and CDR2: LGHNA and YSLEER. The CDR3, as DNA: TGCGCCAGCAGCCAAGGTAGGGGAGGAGGCTACACCTTC. Translated, it gives CASSQGRGGGYTF.

V usage is TRBV24-1 and J usage is TRBJ1-5, with 8 bases lining up with TRBD1. CDR1 is KGHDR and CDR2 is SFDVKD in the germline V gene. The CDR3 contains 15 residues. V shed 4 bases and J 4 bases; nucleotides not matched to a gene: 5. The CDR3 here is CATSDPTGGNQPQHF. CDR3 DNA: TGTGCCACCAGTGACCCAACAGGGGGAAATCAGCCCCAGCATTTT.